This T cell receptor beta chain was recorded in a study of shared clonotypes between healthy human individuals. The wider study: The composition of the donors was a couple of women and a few men aged 18 to 49.

Notes on this clone: The identical CDR3 is also encoded by other nucleotide sequences in the sample.

CDR3 length equals 12 residues. Germline values: CDR1 KGHSH, CDR2 LQKENI. V lost 3 bases, J lost 2 bases, and 2 bases lay in between. Investigators spread the genomic DNA of each subset evenly over several immunoSEQ plates. Replicate PCRs were loaded with roughly 0.3 ug DNA from unsorted PBMC, around 30,000 T cell genomes. How the authors handled the data: As immunoSEQ supplied junction-only sequences (without quality scores), filtering differed. Produced via immunoSEQ multiplex PCR; TCRdb's table is partial and in-frame only. V, J and clone size reflect that table, while D and trimming were determined from the DNA. This table has around 500,000 clones, around 85% appearing once.

The sequenced sample was PBMCs. V usage is TRBV18 and J usage is TRBJ1-5; no definite D call. The source of this sequence is a woman in her thirties or forties in good health. Some clones in this sample may be carry-over from other donors' samples. The CDR3 nucleotides are TGTGCCAGCTCACCGGGCAATCAGCCCCAGCATTTT. The encoded protein is CASSPGNQPQHF.